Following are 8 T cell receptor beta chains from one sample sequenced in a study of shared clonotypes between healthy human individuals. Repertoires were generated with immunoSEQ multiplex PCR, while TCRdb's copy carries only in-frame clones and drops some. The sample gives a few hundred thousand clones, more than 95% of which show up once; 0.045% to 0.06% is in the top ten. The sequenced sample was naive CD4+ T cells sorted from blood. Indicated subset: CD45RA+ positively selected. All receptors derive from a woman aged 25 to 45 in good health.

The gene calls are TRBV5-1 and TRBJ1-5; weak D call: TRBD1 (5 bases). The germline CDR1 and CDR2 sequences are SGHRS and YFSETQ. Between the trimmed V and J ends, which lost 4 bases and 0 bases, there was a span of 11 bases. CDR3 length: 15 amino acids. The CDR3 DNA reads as TGCGCCAGCAGCCTGGGGGAGGATAGCAATCAGCCCCAGCATTTT. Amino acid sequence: CASSLGEDSNQPQHF.

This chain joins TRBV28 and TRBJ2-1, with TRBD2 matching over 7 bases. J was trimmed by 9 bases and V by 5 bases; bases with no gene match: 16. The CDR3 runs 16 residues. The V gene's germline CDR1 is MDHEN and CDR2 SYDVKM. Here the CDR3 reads CASSLSGSGSYIEQFF. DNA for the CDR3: TGTGCCAGCAGTCTCTCGGGTAGCGGGTCGTATATTGAGCAGTTCTTC.

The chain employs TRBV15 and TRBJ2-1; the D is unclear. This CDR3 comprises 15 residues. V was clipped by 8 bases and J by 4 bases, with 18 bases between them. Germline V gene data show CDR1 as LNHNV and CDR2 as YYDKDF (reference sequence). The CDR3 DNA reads TGTGCCACCGGAAGTAACAGTAGAGTTTACAATGAGCAGTTCTTC. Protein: CATGSNSRVYNEQFF. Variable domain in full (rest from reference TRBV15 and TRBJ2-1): DAMVIQNPRYQVTQFGKPVTLSCSQTLNHNVMYWYQQKSSQAPKLLFHYYDKDFNNEADTPDNFQSRRPNTSFCFLDIRSPGLGDTAMYLCATGSNSRVYNEQFFGPGTRLTVL.

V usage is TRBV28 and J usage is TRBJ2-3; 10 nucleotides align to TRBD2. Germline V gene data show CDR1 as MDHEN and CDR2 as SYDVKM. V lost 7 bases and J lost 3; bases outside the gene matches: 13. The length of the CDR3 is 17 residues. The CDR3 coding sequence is TGTGCCAGCATGCTCAACTTAGCGGGAGGCTCAACAGATACGCAGTATTTT. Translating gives CASMLNLAGGSTDTQYF.

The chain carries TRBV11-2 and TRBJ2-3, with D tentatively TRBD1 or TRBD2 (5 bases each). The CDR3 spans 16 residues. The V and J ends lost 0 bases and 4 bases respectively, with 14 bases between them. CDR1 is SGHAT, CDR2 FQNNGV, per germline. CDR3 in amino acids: CASSLESGRKADTQYF. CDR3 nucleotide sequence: TGTGCCAGCAGCTTAGAGTCGGGACGGAAGGCAGATACGCAGTATTTT.

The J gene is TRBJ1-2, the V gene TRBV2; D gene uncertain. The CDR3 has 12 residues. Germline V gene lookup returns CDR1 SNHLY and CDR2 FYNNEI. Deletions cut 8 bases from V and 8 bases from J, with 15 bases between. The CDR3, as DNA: TGTGCCAGCCCTGAAAACGTATGGGGCTACACCTTC. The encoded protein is CASPENVWGYTF. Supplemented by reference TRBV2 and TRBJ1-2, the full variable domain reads EPEVTQTPSHQVTQMGQEVILRCVPISNHLYFYWYRQILGQKVEFLVSFYNNEISEKSEIFDDQFSVERPDGSNFTLKIRSTKLEDSAMYFCASPENVWGYTFGSGTRLTVV.

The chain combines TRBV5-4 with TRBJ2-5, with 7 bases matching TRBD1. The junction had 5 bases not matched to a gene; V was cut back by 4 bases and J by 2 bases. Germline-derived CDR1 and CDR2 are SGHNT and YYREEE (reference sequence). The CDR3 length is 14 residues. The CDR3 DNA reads TGTGCCAGCAGCCGGACAGGATCACAAGAGACCCAGTACTTC. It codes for CASSRTGSQETQYF.

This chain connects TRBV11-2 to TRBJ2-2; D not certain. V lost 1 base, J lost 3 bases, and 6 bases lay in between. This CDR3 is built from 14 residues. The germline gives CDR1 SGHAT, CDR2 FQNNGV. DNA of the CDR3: TGTGCCAGCAGCTTAGCGTTTTACACCGGGGAGCTGTTTTTT. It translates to CASSLAFYTGELFF.